These 17 T cell receptor beta chains originate from one sample sequenced in a study of T-cell reconstitution after alpha-beta-depleted transplantation in children. Researchers prepared the TCRbeta library using unique molecular identifiers, the study reports. From the PCR reads, TCRdb called clonotypes with MiXCR, one entry per CDR3 protein. This table holds 200,000 to 300,000 distinct CDR3 sequences, 12% found once. The source was PBMCs from the stem cell graft donor, collected from the stem cell graft. These receptors all come from a human donor who donated a stem cell graft to a child with acute lymphoblastic leukemia.

This clonotype was observed at least ten times. The rearrangement joins TRBV7-2 to TRBJ1-2; TRBD1 is a possible D gene (6 bases). Between the trimmed V and J ends, which lost 4 bases and 4 bases, there was a span of 16 bases. This CDR3 is built from 15 residues. In germline, CDR1 is SGHTA, CDR2 FQGNSA. CDR3 DNA: TGTGCCAGCAGCTCCTGGGACATCTCCTTCTATGGCTACACCTTC. Amino acids: CASSSWDISFYGYTF.

This clonotype was seen many times. V gene TRBV9 combines with J gene TRBJ2-7; 9 nucleotides agree with TRBD1. This CDR3 is 15 amino acids long. The trim removed 0 bases at V and 6 bases at J, leaving 7 bases unmatched. Germline V gene sequence: CDR1 SGDLS, CDR2 YYNGEE. The CDR3 region is CASSVDPGQGREQYF. CDR3 sequence (DNA): TGTGCCAGCAGCGTAGACCCGGGACAGGGTCGCGAGCAGTACTTC.

This clonotype was seen only a few times. J is TRBJ2-7 and V is TRBV20-1, with D perhaps TRBD2 (5 bases). CDR1 DFQATT and CDR2 SNEGSKA come from the germline V gene (reference sequence). This CDR3 is 12 amino acids long. Trimming removed 7 bases at V and 5 bases at J, with 15 bases between. The CDR3 DNA reads TGCAGTGGCGGAGAGGGCGGCGACGAGCAGTACTTC. It codes for CSGGEGGDEQYF.

The V call is TRBV20-1, the J call TRBJ2-7, with 10 bases matching TRBD1. After removal of 3 bases from V and 5 bases from J, the junction contained 10 bases not matched to a gene. The CDR3 length is 15 residues. The germline V gene encodes CDR1 DFQATT and CDR2 SNEGSKA (reference sequence). For the CDR3, the DNA is TGCAGTGCTAGTCTACCGGGACAGGGGCGAGACGAGCAGTACTTC. Translation gives CSASLPGQGRDEQYF.

This clonotype was seen a few times. The chain links TRBV18 to TRBJ2-1; unclear D gene. With 3 bases removed from V and 6 bases from J, the gap between germline ends came to 9 bases. This CDR3 is 13 amino acids long. CDR1 is KGHSH, CDR2 LQKENI, per germline. CDR3 nucleotides: TGTGCCAGCTCACCGATCAGGCTCAATGAGCAGTTCTTC. Its translation: CASSPIRLNEQFF.

The sample holds many counts of this clonotype. The DNA for the CDR3 is TGCAGTTCGAGGAGGACAGGGGGCGGCACAGATACGCAGTATTTT. Translating gives CSSRRTGGGTDTQYF. The chain employs TRBV20-1 and TRBJ2-3; 11 nucleotides line up with TRBD1. The CDR3 is made up of 15 amino acids. From germline, CDR1 is DFQATT and CDR2 SNEGSKA (reference sequence). V shed 8 bases, J shed 1 base, and the junction held 8 bases outside the gene matches.

At least ten counts were recorded for this clonotype. V usage is TRBV5-1 and J usage is TRBJ2-4, with TRBD1 matching 7 bases. This CDR3 is built from 15 residues. The germline V gene has CDR1 SGHRS and CDR2 YFSETQ. Trimming took 0 bases from V and 8 from J; bases not matched to a gene: 8. DNA of the CDR3: TGCGCCAGCAGCTTGGACAAATTTACAGGGGACATTCAGTACTTC. Translation gives CASSLDKFTGDIQYF.

The V gene is TRBV11-2, the J gene TRBJ1-6, with D unresolved. The V and J ends lost 6 bases and 3 bases respectively, with 6 bases between them. The CDR3 contains 13 residues. Germline CDR1 and CDR2: SGHAT and FQNNGV. This CDR3 reads CASSRDYNSPLHF. CDR3 in DNA: TGTGCCAGCAGTCGGGACTATAATTCACCCCTCCACTTT.

Many counts were recorded for this clonotype. The chain joins TRBV6-1 to TRBJ1-2, with D perhaps matching TRBD1 (6 bases). Germline-derived CDR1 and CDR2 are MNHNS and SASEGT. CDR3 length: 14 amino acids. V lost 6 bases and J 2 bases, leaving 13 bases between the germline ends. The CDR3 bases are TGTGCCAGCAGACCGGGACAACAAAACTATGGCTACACCTTC. Translated: CASRPGQQNYGYTF.

This clonotype was seen repeatedly, ten times or more. The chain couples TRBV20-1 to TRBJ1-6, with TRBD1 identical over 7 bases. The V gene's germline CDR1 is DFQATT and CDR2 SNEGSKA (reference sequence). This CDR3 is 13 amino acids long. J lost 10 bases, V lost 2 bases, and 5 bases had no gene match. The DNA of the CDR3 is TGCAGTGCTAGATTAGGGGGCGGGTCACCCCTCCACTTT. Residues: CSARLGGGSPLHF.

This clonotype has ten or more counts. This chain uses TRBV12-3 or TRBV12-4 with TRBJ2-5; possibly TRBD2 for D (5 bases). V lost 6 bases, J lost 2 bases, and 13 bases lay in between. The length of the CDR3 is 14 residues. The DNA for the CDR3 is TGTGCCAGCAGCCTTTGGACTGGACAAGAGACCCAGTACTTC. This codes for CASSLWTGQETQYF.

This clonotype has at least ten counts. V usage is TRBV12-3 or TRBV12-4 and J usage is TRBJ1-1, with a possible D match to TRBD1 (5 bases). The CDR3 extends over 11 amino acids. V dropped 6 bases and J dropped 9 bases, with 11 bases sitting between them. As DNA, the CDR3 is TGTGCCAGCAGCCTACAGGATAAAGCTTTCTTT. Its protein product is CASSLQDKAFF.

J is TRBJ2-7 and V is TRBV5-1; TRBD2 matches 10 bases. Losses at the gene ends were 5 bases for V and 6 bases for J; bases not matched to a gene: 8. In germline, CDR1 is SGHRS, CDR2 YFSETQ. The CDR3 has 14 amino acids. CDR3 protein: CASRLAGGGGEQYF. The CDR3 nucleotides read TGCGCCAGCAGGTTAGCGGGAGGAGGAGGCGAGCAGTACTTC.

This clonotype was seen just once. V is TRBV6-1 and J is TRBJ1-3, with TRBD1 identical over 8 bases. Trimming cost V 6 bases and J 2 bases; bases outside gene matches: 6. The CDR3 totals 15 residues. Germline lookup yields CDR1 MNHNS and CDR2 SASEGT. The CDR3 DNA is TGTGCCAGCAGCCCTCTCAGGGGGCCTGGAAACACCATATATTTT. It is translated as CASSPLRGPGNTIYF.

This clonotype was picked up many times. V usage is TRBV6-1 and J usage is TRBJ1-1; 8 nucleotides match TRBD1. This CDR3 contains 14 residues. The trim removed 4 bases at V and 1 base at J, leaving 2 bases unmatched. The germline CDR1 and CDR2 sequences are MNHNS and SASEGT. The CDR3 region is CASSVDRANTEAFF. The CDR3 bases are TGTGCCAGCAGTGTGGACAGGGCGAACACTGAAGCTTTCTTT.

In this sample, this clonotype turned up many times. The chain employs TRBV4-2 and TRBJ2-2; 13 bases agree with TRBD2. This CDR3 spans 17 amino acids. Trimming took 3 bases from V and 9 from J; bases not matched to a gene: 10. Germline V CDR1 and CDR2: LGHNA, YNFKEQ. CDR3 DNA: TGTGCCAGCAGCCAGGAACCGGGACTAGCGGGGTCCCGGGAGCTGTTTTTT. This gives the protein CASSQEPGLAGSRELFF.

This clonotype was seen repeatedly, ten times or more. The chain uses TRBV4-3 and TRBJ2-1, with 9 positions matching TRBD2. With V trimmed by 0 bases and J by 0 bases, 3 bases remained unmatched. The CDR3 has 17 amino acids. From germline, CDR1 is LGHNA and CDR2 YSLEER. The CDR3 DNA is TGCGCCAGCAGCCAAGATTTTAGCGGGAGCTCCTACAATGAGCAGTTCTTC. It is translated as CASSQDFSGSSYNEQFF.